This T cell receptor (beta chain) came from a study of sequential checkpoint blockade in melanoma. For the study at large: Matched biopsies came pretreatment and at week 13 for around 24 patients.

Sequencing was performed with immunoSEQ multiplex PCR; in TCRdb, only in-frame clones are kept and a portion is missing. This sample has some 4,000 clones, with roughly 25% found just once. The sample's treatment: randomized to nivolumab then ipilimumab (arm A) or the reverse (arm B). The V end was cut by 6 bases, the J end by 7 bases, with 16 bases between. The germline gives CDR1 MNHGY, CDR2 SAAAGT. This CDR3 has 13 residues. This clone was counted only a few times. Its antigen is still unknown. Overall study results and limits: Tumor T-cell fraction and clonality correlated with PD-L1 and CD8+ counts.

This clonotype was obtained from a human donor with melanoma. The sequences come from tumor tissue (inferred from file names), collected from a patient given nivolumab and ipilimumab in sequence. The chain is built from TRBV6-8 and TRBJ2-7; the D is unclear. The chain's CDR3 is CASRSSAPGEQYF. CDR3 nucleotides: TGTGCCAGCAGGTCCTCAGCCCCAGGAGAGCAGTACTTC.